This T cell receptor (beta chain) originates from a study of cytomegalovirus exposure and HLA in healthy donors. Notes on the study in general: Association of approximately 18,000 TCR beta sequences with HLA alleles was found at 0.05 false discovery rate in a later analysis.

V was clipped by 2 bases and J by 0 bases; unmatched bases: 0. The CDR3 spans 16 residues. Germline values: CDR1 MNHEY, CDR2 SVGAGI. PCR involved 60 Vbeta and 13 Jbeta primers. The assay was immunoSEQ multiplex PCR, and TCRdb's table has in-frame clones only and misses some. This table lists 31,000 or so clones. In the case of this clone: Its antigen is not known.

The sample taken for sequencing was PBMCs. This receptor was taken from a female donor in good health and CMV-seronegative. The chain is built from TRBV6-5 and TRBJ2-6, with 8 nucleotides matching TRBD1. This CDR3 reads CASSYTGGSGANVLTF. Here the CDR3 DNA reads TGTGCCAGCAGTTACACAGGGGGCTCTGGGGCCAACGTCCTGACTTTC.